The 17 T cell receptor beta chains in this list originate from one sample, sequenced in a study of T-cell memory formation after mild COVID-19. From the 5' RACE reads, TCRdb called clonotypes with MiXCR, one entry per CDR3 protein. This table has about 560,000 distinct CDR3 sequences, around a sixth appearing once. The sequencing input was PBMCs or a T cell subset sorted from them (not recorded which). These receptors were taken from an adult woman who had mild COVID-19 (a few samples of this study predate the infection). Cell type and time point are not known.

The chain uses TRBV5-1 and TRBJ2-5, with 7 bases identical to TRBD1. Germline V lookup: CDR1 SGHRS, CDR2 YFSETQ. The CDR3 loop spans 14 amino acids. V lost 4 bases, J lost 5 bases, and 8 bases stayed unmatched. The CDR3 sequence: CASSPGQVRETQYF. The CDR3 bases are TGCGCCAGCAGCCCTGGACAGGTACGCGAGACCCAGTACTTC. The full variable domain, rest sourced from reference TRBV5-1 and TRBJ2-5, is KAGVTQTPRYLIKTRGQQVTLSCSPISGHRSVSWYQQTPGQGLQFLFEYFSETQRNKGNFPGRFSGRQFSNSRSEMNVSTLELGDSALYLCASSPGQVRETQYFGPGTRLLVL.

The rearrangement uses TRBV7-2 and TRBJ1-2; D gene ambiguous. This CDR3 is 14 amino acids long. V was cut by 6 bases and J by 2 bases, with 13 bases left in between. CDR1 and CDR2 (germline): SGHTA, FQGNSA. This CDR3 is CASRDVGGNYGYTF. CDR3 nucleotides: TGTGCCAGCAGGGATGTGGGAGGAAACTATGGCTACACCTTC.

The sample holds a few counts of this clonotype. The CDR3 loop is CASRQLNEKLFF. The CDR3 region has the DNA TGTGCCAGCAGGCAGCTTAATGAAAAACTGTTTTTT. The chain links TRBV2 to TRBJ1-4; unclear D gene. Germline CDR1 SNHLY, CDR2 FYNNEI. Trimming removed 6 bases from V and 4 bases from J, with 6 bases in between. The CDR3 runs 12 residues.

The chain carries TRBV6-5 and TRBJ2-2; 12 nucleotides match TRBD1. This CDR3 is 17 amino acids long. The ends lost 8 bases at V and 3 bases at J; junction bases unmatched: 10. Germline CDR1 is MNHEY and CDR2 is SVGAGI. The CDR3 sequence: CASSLGGQGAHTGELFF. CDR3 sequence (DNA): TGTGCCAGCTCATTAGGGGGACAGGGGGCCCACACCGGGGAGCTGTTTTTT.

The gene calls are TRBV6-1 and TRBJ2-7; no clear D. This CDR3 region has 15 residues. V was shortened by 4 bases and J by 3 bases, with 16 bases between the two germline ends. Looked up from germline, CDR1 is MNHNS and CDR2 is SASEGT. The CDR3 here is CASSGSSGTVYEQYF. CDR3 sequence (DNA): TGTGCCAGCAGTGGATCTTCCGGTACAGTCTACGAGCAGTACTTC.

The gene calls are TRBV20-1 and TRBJ2-1; D possibly corresponds to TRBD2 (6 bases). Germline lookup yields CDR1 DFQATT and CDR2 SNEGSKA (reference sequence). This CDR3 has 16 amino acids. The germline V and J ends were trimmed by 2 bases and 3 bases, with 17 bases remaining between them. In nucleotides, the CDR3 is TGCAGTGCTAGACCCTGGGGAGGTGGCCGCTACAATGAGCAGTTCTTC. Its protein product is CSARPWGGGRYNEQFF.

The rearrangement links TRBV6-5 to TRBJ1-2; the D gene is possibly TRBD1 (6 bases). The CDR3 is 15 residues long. The V end was cut by 4 bases, the J end by 8 bases, with 20 bases between. Germline CDR1 MNHEY, CDR2 SVGAGI. The CDR3 DNA follows: TGTGCCAGCAGTTCCCCCGATGGGGGGCTGCAAGGCTACACCTTC. Amino acid sequence: CASSSPDGGLQGYTF.

This chain joins TRBV6-5 and TRBJ2-1; TRBD2 aligns across 12 bases. Per germline, CDR1 MNHEY and CDR2 SVGAGI. The CDR3 length is 16 residues. Losses at the gene ends were 2 bases for V and 7 bases for J; bases not matched to a gene: 6. In DNA, the CDR3 is TGTGCCAGCAGTTACCCGGGACTAGCGGGTAGAAATGAGCAGTTCTTC. Protein: CASSYPGLAGRNEQFF.

About this clonotype itself: An end of the junction differs from the germline gene, which may be a read error. The CDR3 sequence is CASSAGTLDF. The CDR3 coding sequence is TGTGCCAGCAGTGCCGGGACGCTAGATTTC. This chain connects TRBV6-6 to TRBJ2-7; D assignment may be TRBD1 or TRBD2 (5 bases each). This CDR3 contains 10 residues. Germline V gene data show CDR1 as MNHNY and CDR2 as SVGAGI (reference sequence).

The chain has TRBV20-1 and TRBJ1-6, with 10 bases fitting TRBD1. The CDR3 is 14 residues long. Germline values: CDR1 DFQATT, CDR2 SNEGSKA (reference sequence). J lost 13 bases, V lost 6 bases, and 12 bases had no gene match. The CDR3 here is CSAYPGTGVVPLHF. CDR3 bases: TGCAGTGCGTACCCCGGGACAGGGGTCGTGCCCCTCCACTTT.

This chain joins TRBV5-6 and TRBJ2-5; 11 bases align to TRBD2. The CDR3 is made up of 19 amino acids. Germline CDR1 reads SGHDT; CDR2 reads YYEEEE. J lost 5 bases, V lost 1 base, and 16 bases had no gene match. The DNA of the CDR3 is TGTGCCAGCAGCTTGCGATCCGGGACTAGCGGTCTCAGGGGGGAGACCCAGTACTTC. It encodes CASSLRSGTSGLRGETQYF.

The J gene is TRBJ2-1, the V gene TRBV24-1; TRBD2 aligns across 10 bases. Germline trimming cut 4 bases from V and 7 bases from J; bases unmatched to any gene: 3. Germline V gives CDR1 KGHDR, CDR2 SFDVKD. The CDR3 has 14 residues. CDR3: CATSDPGLANEQFF. CDR3 DNA: TGTGCCACCAGTGACCCGGGACTAGCGAATGAGCAGTTCTTC.

The table lists this clonotype with a few counts. This rearrangement joins TRBV18 to TRBJ2-7; 12 bases line up with TRBD2. V gave up 2 bases and J gave up 2 bases; unmatched junction bases: 4. CDR3 size: 16 residues. CDR1 is KGHSH and CDR2 is LQKENI in the germline V gene. The CDR3 bases are TGTGCCAGCTCACCAGTGACTAGCGGGGGTCCCTACGAGCAGTACTTC. Translation gives CASSPVTSGGPYEQYF.

This clonotype was seen more than once but under ten times. CDR3 region: CSALGTGFSDTQYF. The CDR3 nucleotides read TGCAGTGCCCTCGGGACAGGGTTTTCAGATACGCAGTATTTT. This chain links TRBV20-1 with TRBJ2-3; TRBD1 aligns across 9 bases. The germline V gene has CDR1 DFQATT and CDR2 SNEGSKA (reference sequence). The CDR3 is made up of 14 amino acids. V gave up 6 bases and J gave up 4 bases; unmatched junction bases: 8.

V gene TRBV2 combines with J gene TRBJ2-1, with D unclear. There are 14 residues in the CDR3. V was cut by 2 bases and J by 9 bases, with 14 bases left in between. The germline V gene encodes CDR1 SNHLY and CDR2 FYNNEI. CDR3 loop: CASSESLAISEQFF. Written as DNA, the CDR3 is TGTGCCAGCAGTGAATCCTTAGCCATTAGTGAGCAGTTCTTC.

In this sample, this clonotype turned up a few times. This chain connects TRBV6-5 to TRBJ1-2, with a weak D call TRBD1 (5 bases). Germline CDR1 MNHEY, CDR2 SVGAGI. V lost 2 bases and J lost 8, with 15 bases in between. The CDR3 is 14 residues long. The CDR3 DNA reads TGTGCCAGCAGTTACAGGGACCCAGTGGGGGGCTACACCTTC. As protein: CASSYRDPVGGYTF.

The sample holds a few counts of this clonotype. The DNA for the CDR3 is TGTGCCAGCAGCCAAGACGTCCCGGGGGATACGCAGTATTTT. Amino acids: CASSQDVPGDTQYF. V gene TRBV4-2 combines with J gene TRBJ2-3; tentatively, D is TRBD2 (5 bases). Per the germline V gene, CDR1 is LGHNA and CDR2 is YNFKEQ. Deletions cut 0 bases from V and 6 bases from J, with 10 bases between. The CDR3 covers 14 residues.